The 10 T cell receptor beta chains in this list originate from one sample, sequenced in a study of tumor-infiltrating lymphocytes in primary liver carcinoma. Each 20-30 mg portion of unsorted bulk tissue served as the source for co-extraction of RNA and DNA. The researchers produced TCR beta cDNA from approximately 460 ng total RNA with a constant-region primer. Three rounds of nested multiplex PCR with slightly modified ARM-PCR produced TCR beta libraries. TRBV1-TRBV30 forward primers and a C-beta reverse primer were used in the first two PCR rounds, which each ran for approximately 11 cycles. TCRdb re-derived calls from the multiplex PCR reads in MiXCR, one entry per CDR3 protein. The repertoire includes some 94,000 distinct CDR3 sequences, approximately 68% of them detected once, and over 9% sits in the top ten. Sequencing input: liver tumor tissue from sampling region 5. Subset noted: tumor region T5, tumor centre. Receptors originate from an older woman with primary liver carcinoma and hepatitis B virus infection.

This sequence joins TRBV11-2 and TRBJ2-1; D gene ambiguous. Trimming took 6 bases from V and 15 from J, leaving 15 bases between them. Germline V gene data show CDR1 as SGHAT and CDR2 as FQNNGV. The CDR3 is 11 residues long. CDR3: CASRLALMSFF. In nucleotides, the CDR3 is TGTGCCAGCAGATTGGCTTTGATGTCGTTCTTC.

As for this clonotype: Germline and junction disagree at one end, which may indicate a read error. The J gene is TRBJ2-2, the V gene TRBV11-3; either TRBD1 or TRBD2 may fit D (5 bases each). Germline V gives CDR1 SGHNT, CDR2 YENEEA. This CDR3 region has 14 residues. As DNA, the CDR3 is TGTGCCAGAAGCTTGGACCGAGGGACCGGGCAGCTGTTTTTT. It translates to CARSLDRGTGQLFF.

This chain connects TRBV5-1 to TRBJ2-7, with D perhaps matching TRBD1 or TRBD2 (5 bases each). Germline V gene data show CDR1 as SGHRS and CDR2 as YFSETQ. V lost 7 bases and J lost 3, with 11 bases in between. The CDR3 extends over 12 amino acids. The CDR3, as DNA: TGCGCCAGCCGGGACCGGTTCTACGAGCAGTACTTC. Translated: CASRDRFYEQYF.

In its sample, this clonotype was seen many times. The chain is built from TRBV6-5 and TRBJ2-1, with 7 bases fitting TRBD2. In germline, CDR1 is MNHEY, CDR2 SVGAGI. This CDR3 is built from 14 residues. V trimming: 6 bases; J trimming: 7 bases; junction bases outside the gene matches: 9. The CDR3 region has the DNA TGTGCCAGCAGCATCGAGCGGGGAACGAATGAGCAGTTCTTC. This translates into CASSIERGTNEQFF.

This clonotype was counted at least ten times. The chain has TRBV28 and TRBJ1-1; D possibly corresponds to TRBD1 (6 bases). CDR3 size: 12 residues. CDR1 is MDHEN and CDR2 is SYDVKM in the germline V gene. V gave up 4 bases and J gave up 11 bases, with 14 bases separating them. The CDR3 loop reads CASSSGTPRAFF. The CDR3 DNA sequence: TGTGCCAGCAGTTCGGGGACACCTAGGGCTTTCTTT.

By sample share, this clonotype is medium-sized. The chain recombines TRBV11-2 with TRBJ2-1; D tentatively fits TRBD1 or TRBD2 (6 bases each). In germline, CDR1 is SGHAT, CDR2 FQNNGV. With 0 bases removed from V and 7 bases from J, the gap between germline ends came to 10 bases. The CDR3 has 14 residues. CDR3 coding DNA: TGTGCCAGCAGCTTAGAACCGGGGGCTAATGAGCAGTTCTTC. It yields the protein CASSLEPGANEQFF.

As regards this clonotype: A read error may be the cause here, since a much bigger clone is one base away. The gene calls are TRBV30 and TRBJ2-3, with 11 bases lining up with TRBD2. The CDR3 totals 15 residues. Germline V CDR1 and CDR2: GTSNPN, SVGIG (reference sequence). The CDR3 DNA reads as TGTGCCTGTTCCACTAGCGGGAGTGGCACAGATACGCAGTGTTTT. Translation: CACSTSGSGTDTQCF. The full variable domain, completed using reference TRBV30 and TRBJ2-3, is SQTIHQWPATLVQPVGSPLSLECTVEGTSNPNLYWYRQAAGRGLQLLFYSVGIGQISSEVPQNLSASRPQDRQFILSSKKLLLSDSGFYLCACSTSGSGTDTQCFGPGTRLTVL.

With regard to this clonotype: One junction end does not reproduce the germline sequence, and a read error may be involved. This chain uses TRBV12-3 or TRBV12-4 with TRBJ1-1; possible D gene TRBD1, 6 bases. This CDR3 is 16 amino acids long. The CDR3 protein is CASSLPGGAPKTEDLF. Written as DNA, the CDR3 is TGTGCCAGCAGTTTACCGGGGGGGGCGCCTAAAACTGAAGATCTCTTT.

This clonotype has more than one count but fewer than ten. The rearrangement links TRBV2 to TRBJ1-1, with D perhaps TRBD1 (6 bases). V lost 7 bases, J lost 8 bases, and 14 bases lay in between. The CDR3 extends over 12 amino acids. Per germline, CDR1 SNHLY and CDR2 FYNNEI. CDR3 bases: TGTGCCAGCATGGCGGGGGCATGGGAAGCTTTCTTT. It yields the protein CASMAGAWEAFF.

As regards this clonotype: A much larger clone differs by one base, so this may be a read error. The chain employs TRBV5-1 and TRBJ2-6; D tentatively reads TRBD1 or TRBD2 (5 bases each). There are 14 residues in the CDR3. The V gene's germline CDR1 is SGHRS and CDR2 YFSETQ. The DNA of the CDR3 is TGCGCCAGCACGTTTCTCTCTGGGGGCAACGTCCTGACTTTC. It specifies CASTFLSGGNVLTF.